These 15 T cell receptor beta chains originate from one sample sequenced in a study of blood T cell repertoires in COVID-19. Produced via immunoSEQ multiplex PCR; TCRdb's table is partial and in-frame only. The sample has 80,000 to 100,000 clones; roughly 70% are singletons. Sequenced input: peripheral blood. The receptors derive from a man aged 70 or older with COVID-19, enrolled during active disease.

The J gene is TRBJ1-1, the V gene TRBV15, with D uncertain. V gave up 8 bases and J gave up 4 bases, with 14 bases separating them. This CDR3 comprises 13 residues. Per the germline V gene, CDR1 is LNHNV and CDR2 is YYDKDF (reference sequence). CDR3 region: CATALGVRTEAFF. The CDR3 DNA reads TGTGCCACCGCGCTCGGGGTTCGCACTGAAGCTTTCTTT.

The chain is built from TRBV7-3 and TRBJ2-7; the match to TRBD2 covers 9 bases. Germline V lookup: CDR1 SGHTA, CDR2 FQGTGA. The J segment lost 5 bases and the V segment lost 6 bases, leaving 5 bases of the junction unmatched. The CDR3 loop spans 13 amino acids. The CDR3 spells CASSQAGGDEQYF. Here the CDR3 DNA reads TGTGCCAGCAGTCAAGCGGGAGGTGACGAGCAGTACTTC.

V is TRBV28 and J is TRBJ2-2, with 7 bases lining up with TRBD1. CDR3 size: 15 residues. Germline trimming cut 6 bases from V and 2 bases from J; bases unmatched to any gene: 6. The V gene's germline CDR1 is MDHEN and CDR2 SYDVKM. CDR3 in DNA: TGTGCCAGCAGGCCGGGACAGCTAAACACCGGGGAGCTGTTTTTT. It is translated as CASRPGQLNTGELFF.

The chain joins TRBV29-1 to TRBJ2-5; the D gene is possibly TRBD1 (5 bases). The CDR3 has 12 amino acids. The germline V and J ends were trimmed by 4 bases and 3 bases, with 9 bases remaining between them. Per the germline V gene, CDR1 is SQVTM and CDR2 is ANQGSEA. The CDR3 protein is CSVGGHEETQYF. CDR3 nucleotide sequence: TGCAGCGTTGGCGGACATGAAGAGACCCAGTACTTC.

This clone was found a few times. The V gene is TRBV7-9, the J gene TRBJ1-1; D remains unclear. Germline values: CDR1 SEHNR, CDR2 FQNEAQ (reference sequence). Trimming cost V 2 bases and J 7 bases, with 2 bases left between them. This CDR3 region has 10 residues. The CDR3 spells CASSLLEAFF. DNA for the CDR3: TGTGCCAGCAGCTTACTTGAAGCTTTCTTT.

This chain connects TRBV11-2 to TRBJ2-7; the D is unclear. The CDR3 totals 14 residues. With 1 base removed from V and 5 bases from J, the gap between germline ends came to 12 bases. The V gene's germline CDR1 is SGHAT and CDR2 FQNNGV. The CDR3 region has the DNA TGTGCCAGCAGCTTAGGCCAGAGGTCCGACGAGCAGTACTTC. This translates into CASSLGQRSDEQYF.

This chain connects TRBV5-1 to TRBJ1-2; 8 nucleotides align to TRBD1. CDR1 SGHRS and CDR2 YFSETQ come from the germline V gene. CDR3 length: 15 residues. The ends lost 0 bases at V and 4 bases at J; junction bases unmatched: 5. CDR3 sequence: CASSLVTGVSYGYTF. CDR3 nucleotide sequence: TGCGCCAGCAGCTTGGTGACAGGGGTGTCCTATGGCTACACCTTC.

This chain joins TRBV7-2 and TRBJ2-5; D perhaps matches TRBD2 (5 bases). From germline, CDR1 is SGHTA and CDR2 FQGNSA. The V gene lost 4 bases and the J gene lost 2 bases, with 14 bases spanning the gap. The CDR3 consists of 15 residues. The CDR3: CASSSISGVQETQYF. The DNA for the CDR3 is TGTGCCAGCAGCTCGATCAGCGGAGTACAAGAGACCCAGTACTTC.

This rearrangement joins TRBV3-1 (or the pseudogene TRBV3-2) to TRBJ1-1; D may be TRBD1 (5 bases). This CDR3 has 15 residues. Trimming shortened V by 0 bases and J by 6 bases, and 14 bases separated the two germline ends. Germline V CDR1 and CDR2: LGHDT, YNNKEL (reference sequence). The CDR3 DNA sequence: TGTGCCAGCAGCCAAGATTGGGGGGTAAGGGCTGAAGCTTTCTTT. As protein: CASSQDWGVRAEAFF.

The V call is TRBV2, the J call TRBJ2-1; 10 bases line up with TRBD2. Germline V gives CDR1 SNHLY, CDR2 FYNNEI. This CDR3 has 15 residues. J was trimmed by 16 bases and V by 2 bases; bases with no gene match: 14. Written as DNA, the CDR3 is TGTGCCAGCAGTGAACGGGGTACTAGCGGGACGAGGGTTTTCTTC. This gives the protein CASSERGTSGTRVFF.

The chain joins TRBV18 to TRBJ1-4; a possible D gene is TRBD1 (5 bases). Trimming removed 3 bases from V and 5 bases from J, with 7 bases in between. Germline V gene sequence: CDR1 KGHSH, CDR2 LQKENI. The CDR3 is 13 amino acids. The CDR3 nucleotides are TGTGCCAGCTCACCGGACATAAATGAAAAACTGTTTTTT. This encodes CASSPDINEKLFF.

The genes are TRBV6-2 or TRBV6-3 and TRBJ2-7, with TRBD1 matching 9 bases. V was clipped by 3 bases and J by 0 bases; unmatched bases: 3. The germline CDR1 and CDR2 sequences are MNHEY and SVGEGT. The CDR3 has 15 residues. CDR3 DNA sequence: TGTGCCAGCAGTTATGGGACAGGGAGCTCCTACGAGCAGTACTTC. Translated, it gives CASSYGTGSSYEQYF.

The J gene is TRBJ1-1, the V gene TRBV18; 7 nucleotides align to TRBD1. Per the germline V gene, CDR1 is KGHSH and CDR2 is LQKENI. The trim removed 3 bases at V and 1 base at J, leaving 5 bases unmatched. The length of the CDR3 is 15 residues. CDR3 sequence (DNA): TGTGCCAGCTCACCCTTCCGGGACAGGAACACTGAAGCTTTCTTT. Amino acids: CASSPFRDRNTEAFF.

This sequence joins TRBV9 and TRBJ1-1, with TRBD1 as a possible D gene (5 bases). This CDR3 spans 16 amino acids. Trimming took 0 bases from V and 1 from J, leaving 13 bases between them. Germline V gene lookup returns CDR1 SGDLS and CDR2 YYNGEE. CDR3 in amino acids: CASSVAPRGGNTEAFF. The CDR3 bases are TGTGCCAGCAGCGTAGCACCCCGGGGGGGGAACACTGAAGCTTTCTTT.

The chain joins TRBV7-2 to TRBJ2-7, with TRBD1 as a possible D gene (6 bases). The germline CDR1 and CDR2 sequences are SGHTA and FQGNSA. CDR3 length: 14 residues. Trimming stripped 5 bases from V and 0 bases from J, with 11 bases between. CDR3 nucleotide sequence: TGTGCCAGCAGCATGATGACAGGCTCCTACGAGCAGTACTTC. It is translated as CASSMMTGSYEQYF.